This entry lists 28 T cell receptor beta chains sequenced from one sample in a study of tissue T cells after allogeneic stem cell transplantation. The assay was immunoSEQ multiplex PCR, and TCRdb's table has in-frame clones only and misses some. Among some 48,000 clones, roughly 73% were seen once, and the ten largest hold less than 0.85%. Sequencing was done on a sample of sorted cells pooled from one or two spleens. Source of these receptors: a pool of C57BL/6 mice in good health.

Worth noting for this clone: Gene names follow the mouse nomenclature. The sequenced fragment ends 1 residue before the CDR3 boundary, so the rest is inferred from the germline J gene. The chain links TRBV4 to TRBJ1-6; 9 positions match TRBD1. TRBJ1-6 is treated as an ORF (open reading frame) with a function not yet certain. The CDR3 runs 15 residues. V shed 5 bases, J shed 7 bases, and the junction held 6 bases outside the gene matches. Germline V gives CDR1 LGHDT, CDR2 YNNKQL (reference sequence). The CDR3: CASSARDRANSPLYF. CDR3 DNA (partial): TGTGCCAGCAGCGCCCGGGACAGGGCAAATTCGCCCCTCTAC.

Concerning this clone itself: Germline and genes here are mouse. Read data end 1 residue before the CDR3 end; the end is taken from the germline J gene. V gene TRBV13-1 combines with J gene TRBJ2-7; 13 nucleotides line up with TRBD2. CDR3 length: 14 residues. Unmatched junction bases numbered 3, after V lost 3 bases and J lost 6 bases. Germline lookup yields CDR1 NSHNY and CDR2 SYGAGN. This CDR3 reads CASSGTGGALEQYF. Incomplete CDR3 DNA: TGTGCCAGCAGTGGGACTGGGGGGGCGCTTGAACAGTAC.

For this clone: Mouse names are used for the genes. The observed sequence ends 1 residue before the CDR3 terminus, with the missing tail filled in from the germline J gene. V is TRBV31 and J is TRBJ1-2; 7 bases agree with TRBD1. Germline CDR1 and CDR2: GKSSPN and SITVG. After removal of 3 bases from V and 0 bases from J, the junction contained 4 bases not matched to a gene. This CDR3 region has 14 residues. The chain's CDR3 is CAWSPGQTNSDYTF. The DNA read from the CDR3 is TGTGCCTGGAGCCCGGGACAGACAAACTCCGACTACACC. Drawing the rest from reference TRBV31 and TRBJ1-2, the complete variable domain is AQTIHQWPVAEIKAVGSPLSLGCTIKGKSSPNLYWYWQATGGTLQQLFYSITVGQVESVVQLNLSASRPKDDQFILSTEKLLLSHSGFYLCAWSPGQTNSDYTFGSGTRLLVI.

In the case of this clone: Gene names denote mouse genes. The read terminates 1 residue ahead of where the CDR3 ends, so the germline J gene completes it. V and J are TRBV12-1 and TRBJ2-4, with 9 bases aligning to TRBD2. V trimming: 3 bases; J trimming: 0 bases; junction bases outside the gene matches: 9. This CDR3 region has 17 residues. Germline V gene lookup returns CDR1 SGHSN and CDR2 HYEKVE. The chain's CDR3 is CASSVSGTGPSQNTLYF. The sequenced part of the CDR3 DNA is TGTGCCAGCTCTGTATCCGGGACTGGGCCTAGTCAAAACACCTTGTAC.

For this clone: The gene symbols are mouse symbols. The read comes to an end 1 residue before the CDR3 does, leaving the germline J gene to fill in the end. This chain uses TRBV13-2 with TRBJ2-5; TRBD1 might be the D (6 bases). V was pared by 1 base and J by 5 bases, with 11 bases between. There are 14 residues in the CDR3. CDR1 is NNHNN and CDR2 is SYGAGS in the germline V gene (reference sequence). Incomplete CDR3 DNA: TGTGCCAGCGGTGATAGGACAGAGGGAGACACCCAGTAC. As protein: CASGDRTEGDTQY. The full-length CDR3 reads as CASGDRTEGDTQYF.

Comment on this clone: Gene and germline names: mouse. The read ends 1 residue shy of where the CDR3 ends; the end is completed using the germline J gene. V is TRBV26 and J is TRBJ2-2, with a weak D call TRBD1 (6 bases). The germline V and J ends were trimmed by 3 bases and 1 base, with 6 bases remaining between them. In germline, CDR1 is KGHPV, CDR2 FQNQEV (reference sequence). This CDR3 is built from 14 residues. CDR3 protein: CASSLRGNTGQLYF. CDR3 DNA (partial): TGTGCCAGCAGTCTCAGGGGAAACACCGGGCAGCTCTAC.

Comment on this clone: The gene names given are mouse names. The DNA ends 1 residue before the CDR3 does, and the rest of the CDR3 is filled in from the germline J gene. The J gene is TRBJ2-2, the V gene TRBV29; 8 bases map to TRBD2. Germline V gene lookup returns CDR1 MSHET and CDR2 SYDVDS. CDR3 length: 13 residues. CDR3 DNA, as far as it was read: TGTGCGCGGGGGGGCTCGAACACCGGGCAGCTCTAC. This sequence encodes CARGGSNTGQLY. The CDR3 in full is CARGGSNTGQLYF.

In the case of this clone: Gene names are the mouse ones. The sequence runs out 1 residue before the end of the CDR3; the remainder is reconstructed from the germline J gene. Different DNA sequences within this sample yield the same CDR3. V is TRBV31 and J is TRBJ2-7; possible D gene TRBD1, 6 bases. V was shortened by 3 bases and J by 0 bases, with 9 bases between the two germline ends. The germline CDR1 and CDR2 sequences are GKSSPN and SITVG. The CDR3 consists of 13 residues. CDR3 bases read: TGTGCCTGGAGCCGGGACAACTCCTATGAACAGTAC. Residues: CAWSRDNSYEQY. The CDR3 reads in full as CAWSRDNSYEQYF.

As for this clone: The gene names given are mouse names. The read stops 1 residue short of the end of the CDR3; the missing end is completed from the germline J gene. The sample holds other DNA sequences that translate to the same CDR3. The J gene is TRBJ1-3, the V gene TRBV19; no clear D. The CDR3 runs to 14 residues. V lost 0 bases to trimming and J lost 0 bases, with 4 bases between them. CDR1 and CDR2 (germline): FNHDT, SITEND (reference sequence). The part of the CDR3 DNA that was read is TGTGCCAGCAGTATAGCGGGTTCTGGAAATACGCTCTAT. This gives the protein CASSIAGSGNTLY. The CDR3 reads in full as CASSIAGSGNTLYF.

As for this clone: All gene names here are mouse names. The sequenced fragment ends 1 residue before the CDR3 boundary, so the rest is inferred from the germline J gene. This chain connects TRBV2 to TRBJ1-2, with a possible D match to TRBD1 (6 bases). Trimming pared 1 base from V and 2 bases from J, leaving 8 bases between. CDR3 length equals 14 residues. Germline CDR1 reads LGHNA; CDR2 reads YSYQKL. CDR3 DNA, as far as it was read: TGTGCCAGCAGCCAAGCCGGACAGAACTCCGACTACACC. It is translated as CASSQAGQNSDYT. The whole CDR3 region reads CASSQAGQNSDYTF.

Remarks on this clone: Gene names refer to mouse genes. The read ends 1 residue shy of where the CDR3 ends; the end is completed using the germline J gene. The rearrangement joins TRBV17 to TRBJ2-3, with TRBD2 matching over 7 bases. Germline V gives CDR1 MNHDT, CDR2 YYDKIL. With V trimmed by 0 bases and J by 3 bases, 3 bases remained unmatched. This CDR3 has 15 residues. The DNA read from the CDR3 is TGTGCTAGCAGTAGAGAGGGGGGGAGAGCAGAAACGCTGTAT. It encodes CASSREGGRAETLY. The complete CDR3 protein is CASSREGGRAETLYF.

This clone occurred a few times. The gene symbols are mouse symbols. Coverage ceases 1 residue before the CDR3 finishes, and the germline J gene fills in the end. The rearrangement uses TRBV2 and TRBJ1-4; TRBD1 agrees at 9 bases. Germline trimming cut 0 bases from V and 7 bases from J; bases unmatched to any gene: 3. The V gene's germline CDR1 is LGHNA and CDR2 YSYQKL. This CDR3 is 15 amino acids long. The CDR3 region is CASSQEGQGGERLFF. The part of the CDR3 DNA that was read is TGTGCCAGCAGCCAAGAGGGACAGGGTGGCGAAAGATTATTT. The whole variable domain, filled in from reference TRBV2 and TRBJ1-4, reads DPKIIQKPKYLVAVTGSEKILICEQYLGHNAMYWYRQSAKKPLEFMFSYSYQKLMDNQTASSRFQPQSSKKNHLDLQITALKPDDSATYFCASSQEGQGGERLFFGHGTKLSVL.

The table lists this clone with a few counts. These gene names are mouse names. The CDR3 reads CATRLGYNQDTQYF. The part of the CDR3 DNA that was read is TGTGCCACCAGACTGGGGTATAACCAAGACACCCAGTAC. This chain connects TRBV13-1 to TRBJ2-5, with 8 bases matching TRBD2. The read ends 1 residue before the CDR3 terminus; that terminus is restored from the germline J gene. CDR1 and CDR2 from the germline V gene are NSHNY and SYGAGN. V lost 9 bases, J lost 0 bases, and 6 bases stayed unmatched. The CDR3 has 14 amino acids.

Comments on this clone: The genes are named according to mouse. The observed sequence ends 1 residue before the CDR3 terminus, with the missing tail filled in from the germline J gene. V usage is TRBV1 and J usage is TRBJ2-5, with D perhaps matching TRBD1 (6 bases). Per the germline V gene, CDR1 is NSQYPW and CDR2 is LRSPGD (reference sequence). CDR3 length: 13 residues. Trimming cost V 5 bases and J 6 bases, with 12 bases left between them. The CDR3 sequence is CTCSNREEDTQYF. CDR3 DNA (partial): TGCACCTGCAGTAACAGGGAAGAGGACACCCAGTAC.

A word on this clone: The genes and germline here are from mouse. The read comes to an end 1 residue before the CDR3 does, leaving the germline J gene to fill in the end. The genes are TRBV16 and TRBJ2-5; D gene ambiguous. Trimming removed 1 base at V and 4 bases at J, with 6 bases between. CDR1 and CDR2 (germline): SGHSA, FRNQAP. This CDR3 spans 13 amino acids. CDR3 in amino acids: CASSLGGKDTQYF. The part of the CDR3 DNA that was read is TGTGCAAGCAGCTTAGGAGGGAAAGACACCCAGTAC.

Turning to this clone: These gene names are mouse names. The read comes to an end 1 residue before the CDR3 does, leaving the germline J gene to fill in the end. The chain recombines TRBV29 with TRBJ2-5; tentative D call: TRBD1 (5 bases). CDR1 MSHET and CDR2 SYDVDS come from the germline V gene. This CDR3 region has 13 residues. Trimming stripped 4 bases from V and 6 bases from J, with 11 bases between. This CDR3 reads CASSSGEGDTQYF. The DNA read from the CDR3 is TGTGCTAGCAGTTCCGGGGAGGGGGACACCCAGTAC.

A note on this clone: Gene names are the mouse ones. Read sequence stops 1 residue before the CDR3 end, and the germline J gene provides the missing end. The chain couples TRBV1 to TRBJ2-4, with 7 bases matching TRBD1. The V gene's germline CDR1 is NSQYPW and CDR2 LRSPGD (reference sequence). CDR3 size: 16 residues. V lost 1 base, J lost 1 base, and 5 bases stayed unmatched. The CDR3 is CTCSAALDRGQNTLYF. The part of the CDR3 DNA that was read is TGCACCTGCAGTGCAGCTCTCGACAGGGGTCAAAACACCTTGTAC.

In its sample, this clone was seen a few times. Each gene name is a mouse one. Read coverage stops 1 residue before the CDR3 terminus; the germline J gene supplies the remainder. This sequence joins TRBV19 and TRBJ2-7; D is perhaps TRBD1 (7 bases). Trimming stripped 1 base from V and 6 bases from J, with 14 bases between. The CDR3 consists of 14 residues. Germline loops: CDR1 FNHDT, CDR2 SITEND (reference sequence). The CDR3 protein is CASSIKGAPGEQYF. CDR3 DNA, as far as it was read: TGTGCCAGCAGTATAAAGGGGGCGCCTGGTGAACAGTAC.

This clone was seen only once. The gene names here belong to mouse. The read ends 1 residue shy of where the CDR3 ends; the end is completed using the germline J gene. The chain is built from TRBV13-3 and TRBJ2-4; unclear D gene. There are 12 residues in the CDR3. The germline CDR1 and CDR2 sequences are NNHDY and SYVADS. Trimming cost V 6 bases and J 1 base, with 6 bases left between them. The CDR3 DNA, read in part, is TGTGCCAGCAATCAGGGTCAAAACACCTTGTAC. This sequence encodes CASNQGQNTLY. The whole CDR3 is CASNQGQNTLYF.

As for this clone: Genes and germline come from the mouse. The sequenced fragment ends 1 residue before the CDR3 boundary, so the rest is inferred from the germline J gene. The chain combines TRBV13-2 with TRBJ1-1; 11 bases align to TRBD1. V lost 3 bases, J lost 6 bases, and 4 bases stayed unmatched. The CDR3 length is 14 residues. Looked up from germline, CDR1 is NNHNN and CDR2 is SYGAGS (reference sequence). CDR3 DNA, as far as it was read: TGTGCCAGCGGTGTCCCGGGACAGGGGGCAGAAGTCTTC. Encoded protein: CASGVPGQGAEVF. The full CDR3 protein reads CASGVPGQGAEVFF.

About this clone itself: Mouse germline and gene names are used. With the read ending 1 residue before the CDR3 end, the germline J gene is used to fill in that end. The chain carries TRBV31 and TRBJ2-7, with D possibly being TRBD1 (5 bases). V gave up 5 bases and J gave up 0 bases, with 8 bases separating them. The CDR3 is made up of 12 amino acids. Germline assignment: CDR1 GKSSPN and CDR2 SITVG. The DNA read from the CDR3 is TGTGCCTGGGGCAGGGACTCCTATGAACAGTAC. Amino acids: CAWGRDSYEQY. The CDR3 reads in full as CAWGRDSYEQYF.

Concerning this clone: Gene and germline names: mouse. The CDR3 end falls 1 residue outside the read, so it is completed with the germline J gene. The chain recombines TRBV16 with TRBJ2-3; weak D call: TRBD1 (6 bases). The V gene's germline CDR1 is SGHSA and CDR2 FRNQAP. V shed 5 bases and J shed 3 bases, with 12 bases lying between them. The CDR3 consists of 14 residues. CDR3 DNA (partial): TGTGCAAGCAGCCCAACAGGGTGGGCAGAAACGCTGTAT. This encodes CASSPTGWAETLY. Given in full, the CDR3 is CASSPTGWAETLYF.

Worth noting for this clone: Each gene name is a mouse one. The read gets to within 1 residue of the CDR3 end, and the germline J gene fills in the rest. J is TRBJ2-1 and V is TRBV20, with 10 nucleotides matching TRBD2. CDR3 length: 14 amino acids. Germline V lookup: CDR1 GFQATS, CDR2 STVNSAI. V was clipped by 5 bases and J by 0 bases; unmatched bases: 1. The CDR3 sequence: CGAWTGGNYAEQFF. Incomplete CDR3 DNA: TGTGGTGCTTGGACTGGGGGTAACTATGCTGAGCAGTTC. The full variable domain, with the rest looked up from reference TRBV20 and TRBJ2-1, is GALVYQYPRRTICKSGTSMRMECQAVGFQATSVAWYRQSPQKTFELIALSTVNSAIKYEQNFTQEKFPISHPNLSFSSMTVLNAYLEDRGLYLCGAWTGGNYAEQFFGPGTRLTVL.

About this clone: The germline and genes are mouse ones. The read ends 1 residue shy of where the CDR3 ends; the end is completed using the germline J gene. V usage is TRBV19 and J usage is TRBJ1-1; D unresolved. Germline lookup yields CDR1 FNHDT and CDR2 SITEND (reference sequence). V was pared by 0 bases and J by 8 bases, with 5 bases between. The CDR3 covers 11 residues. CDR3 bases read: TGTGCCAGCAGTATAGCTTGGGAAGTCTTC. Translated: CASSIAWEVF. The entire CDR3 protein reads CASSIAWEVFF.

In the case of this clone: Mouse names are used for the genes. Read data end 1 residue before the CDR3 end; the end is taken from the germline J gene. V gene TRBV29 combines with J gene TRBJ2-3; 7 bases align to TRBD1. CDR3 length equals 16 residues. Germline-derived CDR1 and CDR2 are MSHET and SYDVDS. J gave up 0 bases and V 4 bases, and 7 bases lay outside the gene matches. CDR3 bases read: TGTGCTAGCAGTTCGGGGACAGTACCTAGTGCAGAAACGCTGTAT. It codes for CASSSGTVPSAETLY. The CDR3 reads in full as CASSSGTVPSAETLYF.

Comments on this clone: Gene names refer to mouse genes. The CDR3 end lies 1 residue beyond the end of the read and is filled in from the germline J gene. The chain employs TRBV14 and TRBJ2-2, with 9 bases lining up with TRBD1. The CDR3 extends over 15 amino acids. V lost 4 bases and J lost 4; bases outside the gene matches: 5. Germline V lookup: CDR1 SGHDT, CDR2 FRDEAV. CDR3 sequence reads: CASSGDRVGTGQLYF. The DNA read from the CDR3 is TGTGCCAGCAGTGGGGACAGGGTTGGCACCGGGCAGCTCTAC.

As to this clone: Gene names denote mouse genes. Coverage ceases 1 residue before the CDR3 finishes, and the germline J gene fills in the end. The chain uses TRBV4 and TRBJ1-1; D is undetermined. The CDR3 length is 14 residues. V lost 5 bases and J lost 0, with 10 bases in between. Looked up from germline, CDR1 is LGHDT and CDR2 is YNNKQL (reference sequence). The part of the CDR3 DNA that was read is TGTGCCAGCAGCCCCCGGCCCTCAAACACAGAAGTCTTC. It codes for CASSPRPSNTEVF. Given in full, the CDR3 is CASSPRPSNTEVFF.

Turning to this clone: The genes are named according to mouse. The CDR3 goes on 1 residue after the read ends, and that part is filled in from the germline J gene. Within the sample, other DNA sequences also encode this same CDR3. The chain recombines TRBV13-3 with TRBJ1-1; D is unresolved. The CDR3 spans 12 residues. Per germline, CDR1 NNHDY and CDR2 SYVADS. V was clipped by 5 bases and J by 0 bases, with 5 bases between them. Incomplete CDR3 DNA: TGTGCCAGCAGAGGACAGAACACAGAAGTCTTC. Amino acid sequence: CASRGQNTEVF. The entire CDR3 protein reads CASRGQNTEVFF.